A single sample is the source of the 19 T cell receptor beta chains below, sequenced in a study of Graves' ophthalmopathy and Graves' hyperthyroidism. RNA transcripts provided the template for amplifying TCR beta CDR3 regions. First-round RT-PCR employed HTBI primers, with a second-round multiplex PCR after it. Using its own MiXCR run on the multiplex PCR reads, TCRdb lists one record per CDR3 protein. The repertoire includes around 1,000,000 distinct CDR3 sequences, less than 45% of them detected once, and approximately 10% sits in the top ten. The sequencing sample was made of peripheral blood or thyroid tissue (not recorded which). The source of these receptors is an adult man with Graves' hyperthyroidism.

J is TRBJ1-2 and V is TRBV29-1, with D possibly matching TRBD1 (6 bases). The germline V and J ends were trimmed by 7 bases and 2 bases, with 20 bases remaining between them. Germline V gene lookup returns CDR1 SQVTM and CDR2 ANQGSEA. This CDR3 is 15 amino acids long. This CDR3 reads CSARPDSLLNYGYTF. CDR3 in DNA: TGCAGCGCTCGCCCGGACAGTCTTTTAAACTATGGCTACACCTTC.

This clonotype was recorded at least ten times. The gene calls are TRBV7-2 and TRBJ2-7; TRBD2 agrees at 10 bases. J gave up 3 bases and V 6 bases, and 8 bases lay outside the gene matches. CDR1 is SGHTA and CDR2 is FQGNSA in the germline V gene. The CDR3 runs to 15 residues. CDR3 residues: CASSFPGLAIYEQYF. CDR3 sequence (DNA): TGTGCCAGCAGTTTCCCGGGACTAGCGATCTACGAGCAGTACTTC. The variable domain in full, completed from reference TRBV7-2 and TRBJ2-7, reads GAGVSQSPSNKVTEKGKDVELRCDPISGHTALYWYRQSLGQGLEFLIYFQGNSAPDKSGLPSDRFSAERTGGSVSTLTIQRTQQEDSAVYLCASSFPGLAIYEQYFGPGTRLTVT.

J is TRBJ2-7 and V is TRBV12-3 or TRBV12-4, with TRBD2 identical over 13 bases. This CDR3 is built from 16 residues. V shed 6 bases and J 3 bases; nucleotides not matched to a gene: 8. CDR3 residues: CASSLGLAGVYYEQYF. The CDR3 DNA reads as TGTGCCAGCAGCCTAGGACTAGCGGGGGTTTACTACGAGCAGTACTTC.

In regard to this clonotype: Possible read error: a much larger clone is one base away. The chain recombines TRBV4-2 with TRBJ2-5, with a weak D call TRBD1 (7 bases). V was pared by 4 bases and J by 1 base, with 13 bases between. CDR1 and CDR2 from the germline V gene are LGHNA and YNFKEQ. CDR3 size: 15 residues. The CDR3 loop is CASSPGAGGQETQYF. CDR3 nucleotide sequence: TGTGCCAGCAGCCCGGGGGCAGGGGGCCAAGAGACCCAGTACTTC.

As to this clonotype: One junction end disagrees with the germline gene, perhaps due to a read error. The chain has TRBV10-2 and TRBJ1-6, with 9 bases that match TRBD1. The CDR3 extends over 13 amino acids. The germline CDR1 and CDR2 sequences are WSHSY and SAAADI. CDR3: CAADPGQGLFLHF. As DNA, the CDR3 is TGTGCCGCCGACCCGGGACAGGGCCTTTTCCTCCACTTT.

The V call is TRBV10-3, the J call TRBJ1-3; D unresolved. The CDR3 extends over 14 amino acids. V was clipped by 4 bases and J by 3 bases, with 10 bases between them. CDR1 and CDR2 from the germline V gene are ENHRY and SYGVKD. CDR3 sequence reads: CAISAGGIGNTIYF. CDR3 coding DNA: TGTGCCATCAGTGCGGGCGGGATTGGAAACACCATATATTTT.

This sequence joins TRBV7-8 and TRBJ1-1; TRBD1 is a possible D gene (5 bases). Germline CDR1 reads SGHVS; CDR2 reads FQNEAQ. Trimming pared 5 bases from V and 1 base from J, leaving 17 bases between. This CDR3 is 16 amino acids long. In DNA form, the CDR3 reads TGTGCCAGCAGCCCCCACCCGGGACGTGGGAACACTGAAGCTTTCTTT. It is translated as CASSPHPGRGNTEAFF.

This rearrangement joins TRBV10-3 to TRBJ1-5; perhaps TRBD1 as D (5 bases). CDR1 ENHRY and CDR2 SYGVKD come from the germline V gene. The CDR3 consists of 15 residues. Trimming removed 5 bases at V and 2 bases at J, with 13 bases between. DNA of the CDR3: TGTGCCATCAGTAAATCAGGGAATCGCAATCAGCCCCAGCATTTT. Translation gives CAISKSGNRNQPQHF.

This clonotype was observed at least ten times. CDR3 in DNA: TGTGCGACAGGGGGTGGAGAGACCCAGTACTTC. Amino acids: CATGGGETQYF. This sequence joins TRBV24-1 and TRBJ2-5, with 9 bases identical to TRBD1. The CDR3 runs to 11 residues. Germline V lookup: CDR1 KGHDR, CDR2 SFDVKD.

There are many counts of this clonotype. The CDR3: CASSSPGRGTQETQYF. As DNA, the CDR3 is TGTGCCAGCAGCTCACCGGGACGGGGGACTCAAGAGACCCAGTACTTC. The V call is TRBV7-2, the J call TRBJ2-5; TRBD2 might be the D (6 bases). The CDR3 sequence is 16 residues long. Germline V gene data show CDR1 as SGHTA and CDR2 as FQGNSA. V was trimmed by 4 bases and J by 2 bases, leaving 17 bases between them.

In its sample, this clonotype was seen many times. The chain links TRBV10-3 to TRBJ1-2, with D maybe TRBD1 (5 bases). The CDR3 sequence is 14 residues long. Trimming took 6 bases from V and 1 from J, leaving 12 bases between them. The germline V gene encodes CDR1 ENHRY and CDR2 SYGVKD. The CDR3 loop reads CAIRGTQDNYGYTF. CDR3 sequence (DNA): TGTGCCATCAGGGGGACGCAAGATAACTATGGCTACACCTTC.

This chain connects TRBV19 to TRBJ2-3; 9 nucleotides match TRBD1. The J segment lost 10 bases and the V segment lost 6 bases, leaving 5 bases of the junction unmatched. This CDR3 has 12 amino acids. CDR1 and CDR2 from the germline V gene are LNHDA and SQIVND (reference sequence). The CDR3 loop is CASRHGTGPQYF. The CDR3 DNA sequence: TGTGCCAGTAGGCATGGGACAGGGCCGCAGTATTTT.

This clonotype was found a few times. CDR3 in DNA: TGCAGCGTTGGGACTAGCGGGAGGGGAGGCGAGCAGTACTTC. As protein: CSVGTSGRGGEQYF. The V gene is TRBV29-1, the J gene TRBJ2-7; 15 bases are a match to TRBD2. Germline CDR1 and CDR2: SQVTM and ANQGSEA. The junction had 4 bases not matched to a gene; V was cut back by 4 bases and J by 6 bases. This CDR3 has 14 residues.

The chain is built from TRBV29-1 and TRBJ1-1; D is undetermined. V was clipped by 8 bases and J by 4 bases, with 17 bases between them. The CDR3 loop spans 13 amino acids. Germline-derived CDR1 and CDR2 are SQVTM and ANQGSEA. CDR3 residues: CSPPGLVSTEAFF. The CDR3 DNA is TGCAGCCCCCCGGGGTTAGTAAGCACTGAAGCTTTCTTT.

V gene TRBV7-2 combines with J gene TRBJ2-2; the match to TRBD1 covers 10 bases. Trimming cost V 3 bases and J 6 bases; bases outside gene matches: 4. The CDR3 runs 15 residues. CDR1 is SGHTA, CDR2 FQGNSA, per germline. CDR3 sequence: CASSFGTGVSGELFF. The CDR3 DNA follows: TGTGCCAGCAGCTTTGGGACAGGGGTCTCCGGGGAGCTGTTTTTT.

This clonotype was picked up many times. This chain uses TRBV19 with TRBJ1-1; TRBD1 is a possible D gene (6 bases). Trimming took off 6 bases at V and 7 bases at J, with 9 bases between the two ends. This CDR3 comprises 11 residues. Germline assignment: CDR1 LNHDA and CDR2 SQIVND (reference sequence). DNA of the CDR3: TGTGCCAGTAGCTTACAGGGTGAAGCTTTCTTT. Protein product: CASSLQGEAFF.

On this clonotype: A much more abundant neighbour one base away suggests this may be a read error. The chain has TRBV7-4 and TRBJ2-7; tentative D call: TRBD1 (5 bases). In germline, CDR1 is SGHVT, CDR2 SQSDAQ. The CDR3 is 11 amino acids. The CDR3 reads CATNQGYERYF. The DNA for the CDR3 is TGTGCCACGAACCAGGGCTACGAGCGGTACTTC.

This clonotype has a count of ten or more. The V call is TRBV4-3, the J call TRBJ2-7; D uncertain. The germline gives CDR1 LGHNA, CDR2 YSLEER. CDR3 length: 15 residues. Trimming pared 4 bases from V and 0 bases from J, leaving 13 bases between. DNA of the CDR3: TGCGCCAGCAGCCCTCTGCTGCGGAGCTCCTACGAGCAGTACTTC. Translation: CASSPLLRSSYEQYF.

The rearrangement links TRBV6-5 to TRBJ2-7; 9 nucleotides align to TRBD1. V gave up 5 bases and J gave up 7 bases; unmatched junction bases: 6. The CDR3 covers 13 residues. Looked up from germline, CDR1 is MNHEY and CDR2 is SVGAGI. CDR3: CASSPYRGLEQYF. The CDR3 nucleotides are TGTGCCAGCAGTCCATACAGGGGGCTTGAGCAGTACTTC.